This T cell receptor (beta chain) was observed in a study of T cells in Graves' hyperthyroidism and ophthalmopathy. Study-level points and caveats: Separation of ophthalmopathy from stable hyperthyroidism was achieved by a 13 V-J model.

Used for diagnoses were clinical symptoms, serum thyroxine and TRAb, thyroid ultrasound and orbital computed tomography. Trimming left V 5 bases short and J 13 bases short, with 17 bases between. CDR3 size: 13 residues. The germline gives CDR1 SEHNR, CDR2 FQNEAQ (reference sequence). Template material for amplifying TCR beta CDR3 regions consisted of RNA transcripts. A first-round RT-PCR of the TCR CDR3 used the HTBI primer set. TCRdb reanalysed the multiplex PCR reads using MiXCR and keeps one entry per CDR3 protein. The table lists more than 300,000 distinct CDR3 sequences, 11% to 15% of them singletons. This clonotype turned up a few times. What it binds is unknown.

This TCR derives from a woman aged 60 to 75 with Graves' hyperthyroidism. The chain uses TRBV7-9 and TRBJ2-2; D may correspond to TRBD1 or TRBD2 (5 bases each). Sequenced input: blood. The chain's CDR3 is CASSLGTSDTLFF. The CDR3 bases are TGTGCCAGCAGCCTCGGGACGTCCGATACGCTGTTTTTT.